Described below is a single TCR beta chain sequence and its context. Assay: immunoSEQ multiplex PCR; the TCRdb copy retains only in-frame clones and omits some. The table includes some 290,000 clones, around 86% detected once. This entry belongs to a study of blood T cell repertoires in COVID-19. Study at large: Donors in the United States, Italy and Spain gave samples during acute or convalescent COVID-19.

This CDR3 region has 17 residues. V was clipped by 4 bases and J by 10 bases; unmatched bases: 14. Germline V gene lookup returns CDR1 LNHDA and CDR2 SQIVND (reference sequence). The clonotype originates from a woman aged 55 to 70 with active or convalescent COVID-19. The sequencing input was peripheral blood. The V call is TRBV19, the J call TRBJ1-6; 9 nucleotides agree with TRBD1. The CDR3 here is CASSTRQGGYVYSPLHF. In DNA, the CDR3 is TGTGCCAGTAGTACCCGACAGGGGGGATACGTATACTCACCCCTCCACTTT. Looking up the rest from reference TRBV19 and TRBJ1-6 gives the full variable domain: DGGITQSPKYLFRKEGQNVTLSCEQNLNHDAMYWYRQDPGQGLRLIYYSQIVNDFQKGDIAEGYSVSREKKESFPLTVTSAQKNPTAFYLCASSTRQGGYVYSPLHFGNGTRLTVT.